A selection of T cell receptor beta chains follows, all from one sample in a study of graft-versus-host responses after intestinal transplantation. This table comes from immunoSEQ multiplex PCR, and its TCRdb copy is limited to in-frame clones, with some not included. The sample lists about 70,000 clones; 94% were seen once. Their antigens are not known. The material was unstimulated CD8+ T cells sorted from spleen or lymph node cells, obtained before intestinal transplant. The source of these receptors is a human donor who received an intestinal transplant. Both conserved end residues are part of each CDR3. The D gene is left open where the match is weak. Where a row states a size, it is once, few, many or the class of an expanded clone; other rows omit it.

D	size	V	J	CDR3	DNA
.	.	TRBV2	TRBJ1-5	CASREQGVYSNQPQHF	TGTGCCAGCAGAGAACAGGGCGTGTATAGCAATCAGCCCCAGCATTTT
TRBD2	.	TRBV5-4	TRBJ2-1	CASSLGPAGGFNNEQFF	TGTGCCAGCAGCTTGGGTCCCGCGGGAGGGTTTAACAATGAGCAGTTCTTC
.	.	TRBV7-9	TRBJ1-1	CASSLLGQGLLLEAFF	TGTGCCAGCAGCTTACTTGGGCAGGGTCTCCTTTTGGAAGCTTTCTTT
TRBD1	.	TRBV9	TRBJ2-3	CASSAETGITDTQYF	TGTGCCAGCAGCGCAGAGACAGGGATCACAGATACGCAGTATTTT
TRBD1	.	TRBV10-2	TRBJ1-1	CASNPTGGTEAFF	TGCGCCAGCAACCCGACAGGGGGAACTGAAGCTTTCTTT
.	.	TRBV5-1	TRBJ2-7	CASRPQGSSYEQYF	TGCGCCAGCAGGCCACAGGGAAGCTCCTACGAGCAGTACTTC
TRBD2	.	TRBV28	TRBJ2-7	CASSFLRLAGAKLRYEQYF	TGTGCCAGCAGTTTCCTTCGGCTAGCGGGAGCTAAACTTCGCTACGAGCAGTACTTC
TRBD1	once	TRBV5-6	TRBJ2-7	CASSLDGTGDYEQYF	TGTGCCAGCAGCTTGGACGGGACAGGAGACTACGAGCAGTACTTC
.	.	TRBV5-1	TRBJ2-7	CASRIGQGSYEQYF	TGCGCCAGCAGAATCGGGCAGGGGTCCTACGAGCAGTACTTC
TRBD2	once	TRBV10-2	TRBJ2-3	CASTGTSGRDESTDTQYF	TGCGCCAGCACCGGGACTAGCGGGAGGGACGAGTCCACAGATACGCAGTATTTT
.	.	TRBV27	TRBJ1-1	CASSLLGLNTEAFF	TGTGCCAGCAGTTTATTAGGGTTGAACACTGAAGCTTTCTTT
.	once	TRBV7-9	TRBJ2-5	CASSYGAGTETQYF	TGTGCCAGCAGCTATGGGGCGGGAACAGAGACCCAGTACTTC
TRBD2	.	TRBV27	TRBJ2-7	CASSFASGDYEQYF	TGTGCCAGCAGTTTTGCTAGCGGGGACTACGAGCAGTACTTC
.	.	TRBV25-1	TRBJ1-1	CASLGSGYRWTEAFF	TGTGCCAGCCTAGGGAGTGGGTATCGATGGACTGAAGCTTTCTTT
.	.	TRBV9	TRBJ2-6	CASSVEPSGANVLTF	TGTGCCAGCAGCGTTGAGCCGTCTGGGGCCAACGTCCTGACTTTC
.	.	TRBV2	TRBJ2-3	CASSPSVSTDTQYF	TGTGCCAGCAGTCCTAGCGTTAGCACAGATACGCAGTATTTT
.	.	TRBV27	TRBJ2-6	CASSLQGSGANVLTF	TGTGCCAGCAGTTTACAGGGCTCTGGGGCCAACGTCCTGACTTTC
TRBD1	.	TRBV11-2	TRBJ2-1	CASSLVVGEDRGFYNEQFF	TGTGCCAGCAGCTTAGTAGTGGGGGAAGACAGGGGGTTTTACAATGAGCAGTTCTTC
TRBD2	.	TRBV10-2	TRBJ2-7	CASSTRLGLADFYEQYF	TGCGCCAGCAGTACCAGATTGGGACTAGCGGACTTTTACGAGCAGTACTTC
.	.	TRBV4-1	TRBJ1-2	CASSQDPSGYGYTF	TGCGCCAGCAGCCAAGATCCATCGGGGTATGGCTACACCTTC
TRBD1	.	TRBV7-6	TRBJ2-3	CASSPNPSTGAPEDTQYF	TGTGCCAGCAGCCCTAACCCATCGACAGGGGCACCCGAAGATACGCAGTATTTT
.	.	TRBV11-2	TRBJ2-7	CASSLLPRNSYEQYF	TGTGCCAGCAGCTTACTTCCGCGGAACTCCTACGAGCAGTACTTC
.	.	TRBV10-2	TRBJ2-1	CASSDFYWSSYNEQFF	TGCGCCAGCAGTGACTTTTACTGGAGCTCCTACAATGAGCAGTTCTTC
.	.	TRBV27	TRBJ1-2	CASRTGYGYTF	TGTGCCAGCAGGACGGGCTATGGCTACACCTTC
.	.	TRBV5-1	TRBJ2-7	CASSYTGTLNYEQYF	TGCGCCAGCAGCTACACGGGGACCTTGAACTACGAGCAGTACTTC
TRBD1	.	TRBV10-1	TRBJ2-1	CASSDHRDSHNEQFF	TGCGCCAGCAGTGATCATCGGGACAGCCACAATGAGCAGTTCTTC
.	.	TRBV11-2	TRBJ2-3	CASSFTDTQYF	TGTGCCAGCAGCTTCACAGATACGCAGTATTTT
TRBD2	.	TRBV27	TRBJ2-7	CASSPSGGYPYEQYF	TGTGCCAGCAGTCCCTCGGGGGGGTACCCCTACGAGCAGTACTTC
TRBD1	.	TRBV19	TRBJ2-7	CASSGGRDDEQYF	TGTGCCAGTTCAGGGGGCCGAGATGACGAGCAGTACTTC
TRBD1	once	TRBV28	TRBJ2-7	CASSFFRAGGAYEQYF	TGTGCCAGCAGTTTTTTCAGGGCAGGGGGAGCTTACGAGCAGTACTTC
.	.	TRBV5-8	TRBJ1-1	CASSQGNGINTEAFF	TGTGCCAGCAGCCAAGGGAACGGGATAAACACTGAAGCTTTCTTT
.	.	TRBV27	TRBJ1-2	CASSLDGMGYGYTF	TGTGCCAGCAGTTTAGACGGGATGGGATATGGCTACACCTTC
.	.	TRBV5-1	TRBJ1-2	CASSHRPDTNYGYTF	TGCGCCAGCAGCCATAGACCCGACACCAACTATGGCTACACCTTC
.	.	TRBV27	TRBJ1-5	CASSFQGFGRAGQPQHF	TGTGCCAGCAGTTTCCAGGGGTTCGGCAGGGCGGGTCAGCCCCAGCATTTT
.	.	TRBV7-2	TRBJ1-1	CASSSGLATEAFF	TGTGCCAGCAGTTCAGGGTTAGCCACTGAAGCTTTCTTT
TRBD2	.	TRBV9	TRBJ2-2	CASSVRVGRESNTGELFF	TGTGCCAGCAGCGTAAGGGTCGGGAGGGAATCGAACACCGGGGAGCTGTTTTTT
TRBD1	.	TRBV5-5	TRBJ1-4	CASSLDDRDRVFEKLFF	TGTGCCAGCAGCTTAGACGACCGGGACAGGGTATTTGAAAAACTGTTTTTT
.	.	TRBV27	TRBJ2-7	CASSIGQPAYEQYF	TGTGCCAGCAGCATAGGGCAGCCTGCCTACGAGCAGTACTTC
.	.	TRBV28	TRBJ2-7	CASSLGGRGYEQYF	TGTGCCAGCAGTTTAGGGGGCAGGGGTTACGAGCAGTACTTC
.	.	TRBV5-1	TRBJ2-7	CASSPQNRQPPYEQYF	TGCGCCAGCAGCCCACAAAATCGACAGCCGCCCTACGAGCAGTACTTC
TRBD2	.	TRBV7-8	TRBJ2-7	CASTEGTSGTYYEQYF	TGTGCCAGCACCGAAGGGACTAGCGGGACTTACTACGAGCAGTACTTC
.	.	TRBV27	TRBJ2-7	CASSFTGSRYEQYF	TGTGCCAGCAGTTTTACAGGGAGTCGGTACGAGCAGTACTTC